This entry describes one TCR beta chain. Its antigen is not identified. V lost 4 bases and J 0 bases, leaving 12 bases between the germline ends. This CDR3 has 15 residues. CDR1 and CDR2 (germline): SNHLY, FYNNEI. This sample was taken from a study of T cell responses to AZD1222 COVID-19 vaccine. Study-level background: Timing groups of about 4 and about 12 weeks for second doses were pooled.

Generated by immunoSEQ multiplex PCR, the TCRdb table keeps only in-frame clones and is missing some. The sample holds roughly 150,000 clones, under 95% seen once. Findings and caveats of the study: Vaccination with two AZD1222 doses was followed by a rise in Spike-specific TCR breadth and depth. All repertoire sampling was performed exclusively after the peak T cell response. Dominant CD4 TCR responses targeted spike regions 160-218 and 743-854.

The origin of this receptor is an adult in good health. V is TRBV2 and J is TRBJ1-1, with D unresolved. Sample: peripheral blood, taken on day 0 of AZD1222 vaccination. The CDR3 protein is CASSGSWGLNTEAFF. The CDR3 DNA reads TGTGCCAGCAGTGGGTCTTGGGGTCTGAACACTGAAGCTTTCTTT.